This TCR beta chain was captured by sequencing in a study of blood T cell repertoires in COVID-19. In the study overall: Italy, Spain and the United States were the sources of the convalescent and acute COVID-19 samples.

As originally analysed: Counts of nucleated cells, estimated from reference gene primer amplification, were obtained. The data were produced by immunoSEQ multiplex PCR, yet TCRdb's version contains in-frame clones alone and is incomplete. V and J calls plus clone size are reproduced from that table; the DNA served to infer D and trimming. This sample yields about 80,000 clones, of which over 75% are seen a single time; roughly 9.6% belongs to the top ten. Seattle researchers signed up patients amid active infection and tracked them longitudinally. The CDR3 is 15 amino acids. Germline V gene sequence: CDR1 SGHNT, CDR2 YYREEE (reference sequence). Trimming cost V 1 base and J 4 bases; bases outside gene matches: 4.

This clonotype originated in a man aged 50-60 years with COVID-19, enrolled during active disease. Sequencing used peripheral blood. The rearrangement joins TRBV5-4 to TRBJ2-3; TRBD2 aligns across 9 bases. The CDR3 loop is CASSLWLAGPDTQYF. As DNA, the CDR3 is TGTGCCAGCAGCTTGTGGCTAGCGGGACCAGATACGCAGTATTTT.